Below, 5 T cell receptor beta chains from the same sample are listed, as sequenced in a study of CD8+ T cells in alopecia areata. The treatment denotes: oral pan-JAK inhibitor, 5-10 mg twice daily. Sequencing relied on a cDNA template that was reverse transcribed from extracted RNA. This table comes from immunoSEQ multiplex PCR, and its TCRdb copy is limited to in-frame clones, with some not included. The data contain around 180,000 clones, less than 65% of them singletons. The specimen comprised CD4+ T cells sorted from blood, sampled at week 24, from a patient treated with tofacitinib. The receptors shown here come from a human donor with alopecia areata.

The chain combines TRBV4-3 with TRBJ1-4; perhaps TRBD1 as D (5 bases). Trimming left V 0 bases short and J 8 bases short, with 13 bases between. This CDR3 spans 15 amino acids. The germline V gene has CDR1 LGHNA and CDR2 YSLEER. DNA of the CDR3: TGCGCCAGCAGCCAAGATCTGGGACCGGGGGAAAAACTGTTTTTT. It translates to CASSQDLGPGEKLFF.

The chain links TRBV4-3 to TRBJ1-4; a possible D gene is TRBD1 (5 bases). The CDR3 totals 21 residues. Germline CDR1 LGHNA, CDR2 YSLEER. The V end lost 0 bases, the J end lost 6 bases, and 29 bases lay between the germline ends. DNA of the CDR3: TGCGCCAGCAGCCAAGATATGATGGAGACAGCAAGTTCTCGGGATGATGAAAAACTGTTTTTT. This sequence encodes CASSQDMMETASSRDDEKLFF.

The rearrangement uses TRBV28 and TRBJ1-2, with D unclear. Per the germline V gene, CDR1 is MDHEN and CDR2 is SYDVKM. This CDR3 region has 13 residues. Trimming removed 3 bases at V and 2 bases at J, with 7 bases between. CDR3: CASSFDNNYGYTF. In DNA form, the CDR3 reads TGTGCCAGCAGTTTTGACAACAACTATGGCTACACCTTC.

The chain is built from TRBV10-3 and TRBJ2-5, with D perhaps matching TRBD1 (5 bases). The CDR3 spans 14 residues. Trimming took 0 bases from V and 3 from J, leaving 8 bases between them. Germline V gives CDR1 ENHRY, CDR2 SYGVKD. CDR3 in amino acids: CAISESGQKETQYF. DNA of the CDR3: TGTGCCATCAGTGAGTCGGGGCAGAAAGAGACCCAGTACTTC.

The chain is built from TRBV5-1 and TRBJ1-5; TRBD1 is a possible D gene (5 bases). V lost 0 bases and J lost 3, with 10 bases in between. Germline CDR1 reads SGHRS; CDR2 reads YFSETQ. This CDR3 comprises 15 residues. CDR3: CASSLDAGLNQPQHF. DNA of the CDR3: TGCGCCAGCAGCTTGGACGCAGGGCTCAATCAGCCCCAGCATTTT.